This T cell receptor (beta chain) is from a study of blood T cells in healthy people across ages. As for this clonotype: Its specificity is unknown.

Study outcomes and limitations: A greater number of naive CD4+ cells and higher diversity distinguished long-lived donors from aged donors.

Primed by a sample-barcoded 5' primer and a J-beta primer mix, a second PCR proceeded for roughly 7 to 12 cycles. MiXCR, applied by TCRdb to the 5' RACE reads, yields one record per CDR3 protein. The table lists about 670,000 distinct CDR3 sequences, 45% to 60% of them singletons. The germline V gene has CDR1 SGDLS and CDR2 YYNGEE. Trimming took off 0 bases at V and 11 bases at J, with 14 bases between the two ends. CDR3 length: 13 residues. Sequences were obtained from blood. This TCR was sampled from an elderly woman in good health. This rearrangement joins TRBV9 to TRBJ2-5, with D perhaps assigned TRBD1 or TRBD2 (5 bases each). DNA of the CDR3: TGTGCCAGCAGCGTAGCTATGGGGGTGAGGCAGTACTTC. Residues: CASSVAMGVRQYF.